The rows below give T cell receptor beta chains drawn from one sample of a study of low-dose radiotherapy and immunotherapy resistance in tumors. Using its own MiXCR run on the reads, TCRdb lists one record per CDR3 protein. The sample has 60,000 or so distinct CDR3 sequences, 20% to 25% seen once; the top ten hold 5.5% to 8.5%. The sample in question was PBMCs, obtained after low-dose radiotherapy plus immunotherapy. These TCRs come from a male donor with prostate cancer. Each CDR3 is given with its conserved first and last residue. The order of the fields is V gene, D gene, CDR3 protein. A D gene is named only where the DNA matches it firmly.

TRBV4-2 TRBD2 CASSQNPAGREVSYEQYF
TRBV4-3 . CASSQDMGSVAFF
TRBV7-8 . CASSLDLANVDTQYF
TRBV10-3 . CAISERQQYGYTF
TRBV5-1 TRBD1 CASSLAPIGTGGGNEQFF
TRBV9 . CASSVVEGTYGYTF
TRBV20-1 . CSARLAVQETQYF
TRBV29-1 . CSVEALQGNTGELFF
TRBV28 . CASSPPGPVYEQYF
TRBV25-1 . CASSDLGGELFF
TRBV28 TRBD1 CASSSSGTGSGGYTF
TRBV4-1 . CASSLASSYEQYF
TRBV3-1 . CASSQEGAGTGELFF
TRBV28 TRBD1 CASRIQGAHVSGYTF
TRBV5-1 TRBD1 CASSPGTGQETQYF
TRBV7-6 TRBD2 CASSLGLAGAYEQFF
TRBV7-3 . CASSLDASYNEQFF
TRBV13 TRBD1 CASSPRQGAFYNEQFF
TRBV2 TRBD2 CASSAGLAGGNEQYF
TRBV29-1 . CSVIEAGRDIPHF
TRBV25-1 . CASSALERPYEQYF
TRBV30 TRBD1 CAWTRDRQETQYF
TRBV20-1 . CSASSTVGAGELFF
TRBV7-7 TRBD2 CASSLTHGRGETQYF
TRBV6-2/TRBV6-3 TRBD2 CASRHSGGSINEQFF
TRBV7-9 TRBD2 CASSIPLAGVNEQFF
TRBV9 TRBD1 CASSVAQEGTGDQYF